Presented here are 8 T cell receptor beta chains from one specimen sequenced in a study of T cell repertoires in cytomegalovirus infection. These receptors have no known antigen. From the reads, TCRdb called clonotypes with MiXCR, one entry per CDR3 protein. The table records about 920,000 distinct CDR3 sequences, roughly 30% of them present only once. Sequencing was performed on cultured CD8+ T cells from PBMCs, taken from culture after CMV antigen stimulation. The receptors were gathered from a human donor in good health (CMV status not recorded). Some clones in this sample may be carry-over from other donors' samples.

This clonotype was observed a handful of times. The CDR3 coding sequence is TGTGCCAGCAGTTACTCGGGGGTTGGTGAGCAGTTCTTC. As protein: CASSYSGVGEQFF. The chain combines TRBV6-2 or TRBV6-3 with TRBJ2-1; D possibly matches TRBD1 or TRBD2 (5 bases each). CDR3 length equals 13 residues. Trimming pared 0 bases from V and 9 bases from J, leaving 9 bases between. Per germline, CDR1 MNHEY and CDR2 SVGEGT.

The chain carries TRBV5-1 and TRBJ1-4, with D possibly matching TRBD1 (5 bases). The germline V gene encodes CDR1 SGHRS and CDR2 YFSETQ. This CDR3 is built from 16 residues. The V gene lost 4 bases and the J gene lost 4 bases, with 17 bases spanning the gap. CDR3 DNA: TGCGCCAGCAGCGGAAGCAGGGACGGATATAATGAAAAACTGTTTTTT. Its translation is CASSGSRDGYNEKLFF.

The V gene is TRBV7-8, the J gene TRBJ1-5, with unresolved D. CDR3 length: 16 residues. Germline V gene sequence: CDR1 SGHVS, CDR2 FQNEAQ. Trimming removed 5 bases from V and 3 bases from J, with 17 bases in between. CDR3 nucleotide sequence: TGTGCCAGCAGCCCCGAAATACGGAGGCACAATCAGCCCCAGCATTTT. Amino acids: CASSPEIRRHNQPQHF. Full variable domain (rest looked up from reference TRBV7-8 and TRBJ1-5): GAGVSQSPRYKVAKRGQDVALRCDPISGHVSLFWYQQALGQGPEFLTYFQNEAQLDKSGLPSDRFFAERPEGSVSTLKIQRTQQEDSAVYLCASSPEIRRHNQPQHFGDGTRLSIL.

V gene TRBV5-5 combines with J gene TRBJ2-2; 14 nucleotides align to TRBD2. CDR1 is SGHKS and CDR2 is YYEKEE in the germline V gene (reference sequence). The CDR3 is 19 amino acids. Unmatched junction bases numbered 10, after V lost 5 bases and J lost 1 base. DNA for the CDR3: TGTGCCAGCAGTTCCGGGACTAGCGGGGGACTCTTGAACACCGGGGAGCTGTTTTTT. This codes for CASSSGTSGGLLNTGELFF.

This clonotype came up once. The chain combines TRBV7-4 with TRBJ2-4; tentatively, D is TRBD2 (5 bases). Germline assignment: CDR1 SGHVT and CDR2 SQSDAQ. The CDR3 is made up of 14 amino acids. Trimming cost V 5 bases and J 4 bases, with 12 bases left between them. This chain's CDR3 is CASSGRPGKNIQYF. The CDR3 DNA sequence: TGTGCCAGCAGCGGAAGACCGGGAAAAAACATTCAGTACTTC.

The rearrangement uses TRBV4-1 and TRBJ1-2; D might be TRBD1 (5 bases). Between the trimmed V and J ends, which lost 2 bases and 8 bases, there was a span of 15 bases. This CDR3 is built from 14 residues. Germline CDR1 and CDR2: MGHRA and YSYEKL. CDR3 sequence (DNA): TGCGCCAGCAGCCAACCTCGAGGGGTTTTGGGCTACACCTTC. It translates to CASSQPRGVLGYTF.

The V and J genes are TRBV19 and TRBJ1-5; D is unclear. The CDR3 is made up of 14 amino acids. Trimming removed 10 bases at V and 1 base at J, with 14 bases between. The germline V gene encodes CDR1 LNHDA and CDR2 SQIVND (reference sequence). CDR3 sequence reads: CATCTGGSNQPQHF. The CDR3 DNA reads TGTGCCACATGTACCGGAGGCAGCAATCAGCCCCAGCATTTT. Full variable domain (outside the CDR3, taken from reference TRBV19 and TRBJ1-5): DGGITQSPKYLFRKEGQNVTLSCEQNLNHDAMYWYRQDPGQGLRLIYYSQIVNDFQKGDIAEGYSVSREKKESFPLTVTSAQKNPTAFYLCATCTGGSNQPQHFGDGTRLSIL.

This clonotype was detected many times. The V call is TRBV7-2, the J call TRBJ2-1; TRBD2 is a possible D gene (7 bases). V shed 2 bases and J shed 7 bases, with 12 bases lying between them. The CDR3 spans 14 residues. The germline gives CDR1 SGHTA, CDR2 FQGNSA. The CDR3 here is CASSLLGGGNEQFF. The CDR3 DNA follows: TGTGCCAGCAGCTTATTAGGGGGGGGGAATGAGCAGTTCTTC.